This entry lists 9 T cell receptor beta chains sequenced from one sample in a study of T cell clones after liver transplantation. Assay: immunoSEQ multiplex PCR; the TCRdb copy retains only in-frame clones and omits some. Of 65,000 to 95,000 clones in the sample, 80% are singletons; the top ten hold about 0.6%. Sample: CD4+ T cells from blood, taken before liver transplant. These receptors were taken from a human donor who received a liver transplant.

The chain combines TRBV28 with TRBJ1-2; TRBD1 might be the D (6 bases). The CDR3 length is 13 residues. CDR1 and CDR2 from the germline V gene are MDHEN and SYDVKM. Trimming pared 10 bases from V and 4 bases from J, leaving 16 bases between. The CDR3 DNA sequence: TGTGCCACCACAGGGACCTGGGGCTATGGCTACACCTTC. It specifies CATTGTWGYGYTF.

V gene TRBV19 combines with J gene TRBJ2-7; 9 nucleotides agree with TRBD2. The germline V gene has CDR1 LNHDA and CDR2 SQIVND (reference sequence). The CDR3 consists of 15 residues. Trimming at V came to 4 bases and at J to 3 bases, leaving 7 bases not matched to a gene. The CDR3 DNA reads TGTGCCAGTAGTACGTTTAGCGGGAGCCTCTACGAGCAGTACTTC. It codes for CASSTFSGSLYEQYF.

The CDR3 DNA follows: TGTGCCAGCAGTTCACTAGCGGGAGTCAAAGAGCAGTACTTC. Amino acids: CASSSLAGVKEQYF. This chain uses TRBV6-6 with TRBJ2-7; 11 nucleotides match TRBD2. CDR1 and CDR2 (germline): MNHNY, SVGAGI (reference sequence). The CDR3 has 14 residues. The trim removed 4 bases at V and 7 bases at J, leaving 6 bases unmatched.

The chain couples TRBV7-2 to TRBJ1-2; 11 positions agree with TRBD1. J was trimmed by 5 bases and V by 5 bases; bases with no gene match: 4. Germline loops: CDR1 SGHTA, CDR2 FQGNSA. The CDR3 covers 14 residues. The CDR3 loop reads CASSQDRGLYGYTF. In nucleotides, the CDR3 is TGTGCCAGCAGCCAGGACAGGGGGCTGTATGGCTACACCTTC.

This clone was picked up one time. The V and J genes are TRBV10-1 and TRBJ1-3; D perhaps matches TRBD1 (5 bases). V was shortened by 10 bases and J by 4 bases, with 11 bases between the two germline ends. Germline V gives CDR1 WNHNN, CDR2 SYGVQD (reference sequence). This CDR3 is 12 amino acids long. This CDR3 reads CAISGWGNTIYF. CDR3 nucleotides: TGCGCCATCTCAGGGTGGGGAAACACCATATATTTT.

The V and J genes are TRBV1 and TRBJ2-3; the listed D gene, TRBD2, was not tested against the DNA. TRBV1 is a known pseudogene. The CDR3 covers 16 residues. CDR3 coding DNA: TGCATACAGCGTGGCGGGAGGACCCAAATTACAGATACGCAGTATTTT. Translation: CIQRGGRTQITDTQYF.

The chain recombines TRBV27 with TRBJ1-1; unclear D gene. Germline V gene data show CDR1 as MNHEY and CDR2 as SMNVEV (reference sequence). Between the trimmed V and J ends, which lost 6 bases and 1 base, there was a span of 9 bases. This CDR3 contains 13 residues. The CDR3 nucleotides read TGTGCCAGCAGACTCCGACAGAACACTGAAGCTTTCTTT. Translated, it gives CASRLRQNTEAFF.

Notes on this clone: One end of the junction varies from germline; a read error may be responsible. The genes are TRBV7-9 and TRBJ2-5; D possibly corresponds to TRBD2 (5 bases). This CDR3 has 14 amino acids. Germline V gene sequence: CDR1 SEHNR, CDR2 FQNEAQ (reference sequence). The chain's CDR3 is CASSLVREQEAQYF. The CDR3 nucleotides read TGTGCCAGCAGCTTAGTCCGGGAACAAGAGGCCCAGTACTTC. The full variable domain, in which reference TRBV7-9 and TRBJ2-5 provide the parts outside the CDR3, is DTGVSQNPRHKITKRGQNVTFRCDPISEHNRLYWYRQTLGQGPEFLTYFQNEAQLEKSRLLSDRFSAERPKGSFSTLEIQRTEQGDSAMYLCASSLVREQEAQYFGPGTRLLVL.

This clone occurred once. The rearrangement uses TRBV28 and TRBJ2-7; possibly TRBD2 for D (5 bases). CDR3 length equals 13 residues. CDR1 MDHEN and CDR2 SYDVKM come from the germline V gene. Deletions cut 4 bases from V and 3 bases from J, with 10 bases between. CDR3 region: CASSSRTVYEQYF. In nucleotides, the CDR3 is TGTGCCAGCAGTTCCCGGACTGTCTACGAGCAGTACTTC.